The present entry profiles one TCR beta chain with its context. This clonotype was counted a single time. There is no known antigen for this receptor. A clone one base away is much larger, so this may be a read error. TCR beta VDJ combination and CDR3 sequence profiling used genomic DNA as the template. An Illumina HiSeq 2000 was used for TCR repertoire sequencing. Regarding the original processing steps: TRBV/TRBJ rearrangement plots, CDR3 size and DJ length profiles, and Simpson's diversity index were used to assess repertoires. The most abundant DNA sequence in the deep sequencing data was defined as the immunodominant clone. CDR3 amino acid sequences were screened for sharing across subjects and compared with published repertoires and the VDJdb database. TCRdb cleaned the public reads at Q25 with fastp, built clones with MiXCR and kept in-frame beta chains. Rows matching on CDR3 protein sequence are summarized as one entry with the most common DNA and genes. The V and J calls were determined by TCRdb, not by the authors. The sample table lists 150,000 or so distinct CDR3 sequences, around 47% of them with a count of one. 2.5% to 4% of the sample is taken by the ten largest.

CDR1 ENHRY and CDR2 SYGVKD were looked up in the germline V gene. The CDR3, cysteine through phenylalanine, is 15 amino acids long. Only the CDR3 portion is preserved as DNA: 45 bases, with reading frame beginning at the first base. Trimming leaves V shorter by 10 bases and J shorter by 7 bases, with the junction holding 19 bases beyond the gene matches. The patients picked for sequencing were ones in whom flow cytometry had shown an expansion of CD8+CD57+ cells. All patients had severe acquired aplastic anemia diagnosed by International Study of Aplastic Anemia and Agranulocytosis and Camitta criteria. No patient had received any therapy when blood was sampled. TCR repertoires of sorted CD4+ and CD8+ blood T cells from severe aplastic anemia patients and healthy subjects were deep-sequenced in the study. In the USA, patient enrollment took place under clinicaltrials.gov protocols 00001620, 01623167, 00001397, 00071045, 00081523 and 00961064. Ficoll-Paque density gradient centrifugation was used to isolate peripheral blood mononuclear cells. Before DNA extraction, CD4+ and CD8+ T cells were sorted by FACS or by magnetic beads.

This sample was taken from a study of CD8+CD57+ T cells in acquired aplastic anemia (dated by TCRdb to the late 2010s). As for the study more broadly: DNA extracted from sorted CD4+ and CD8+ cells had a mean of about 3.3 ug, with a range of roughly 0.18 to 27.4 ug. A CD8+CD57+ expansion meant a frequency higher than the mean frequency seen in healthy subjects. Overall study results and their limits: Although roughly 29 CD8+ CDR3 sequences were shared by patients and controls, these sequences appeared highly expressed in patients and within the immunodominant clones of patients. Patients and healthy controls showed no significant difference in CD8+ Simpson's diversity (P=0.060).

Material for sequencing was sorted CD4+, CD8+, or CD8+CD57+ T cells (not recorded which) from PBMCs. The sequence was collected from a human donor with aplastic anemia. The receptor chain draws on TRBV10-3 and TRBJ2-7, and TRBD1 matches 7 of the central bases. The DNA sequence is TGTGCCAGCAGCCAGATAGGACAGGAGGTCGGGGAGCAGTACTTC. Its amino acids are CASSQIGQEVGEQYF.